This T cell receptor beta chain was sequenced in a study of sequential checkpoint blockade in melanoma. Background on the study: DNA from over 80 pretreatment tumor samples underwent TCRβ immunosequencing.

This CDR3 region has 15 residues. Germline CDR1 LNHDA, CDR2 SQIVND (reference sequence). V lost 7 bases to trimming and J lost 2 bases; unmatched junction nucleotides: 9. General observations from the study: For nivolumab-first patients, baseline tumor clonality was associated with response. About 30 times likelier clinical benefit followed increased tumor T-cell fraction and clonality. PD-L1 staining and CD8+ counts, not mutational load, tracked tumor T-cell clonality.

Assay: immunoSEQ multiplex PCR; the TCRdb copy retains only in-frame clones and omits some. This repertoire shows under 15,000 clones, under 25% found once; its top ten account for almost 6.5%. Treatment specified: randomized to nivolumab then ipilimumab (arm A) or the reverse (arm B). Points on this clone: No antigen is known for it.

The TCR originated in a human donor with melanoma. The source material was tumor tissue (inferred from file names), sampled from a patient given nivolumab and ipilimumab in sequence. This chain connects TRBV19 to TRBJ2-3; 7 bases line up with TRBD2. For the CDR3, the DNA is TGTGCCAGTACCCTCGGAGCGGGGCTCACAGATACGCAGTATTTT. It specifies CASTLGAGLTDTQYF.